These 17 T cell receptor beta chains originate from one sample sequenced in a study of cytomegalovirus exposure and HLA in healthy donors. Primers: 60 Vbeta forward and 13 Jbeta reverse. Using immunoSEQ multiplex PCR, the repertoire was profiled, and TCRdb retains in-frame clones only, with some absent. The sample shows approximately 110,000 clones, over 80% of them seen only once. The sequencing sample was made of PBMCs. The receptors were sampled from a man in his fifties or sixties in good health and CMV-seronegative.

The genes are TRBV7-2 and TRBJ2-5, with 11 bases matching TRBD1. V shed 1 base, J shed 0 bases, and the junction held 4 bases outside the gene matches. This CDR3 region has 17 residues. The germline V gene encodes CDR1 SGHTA and CDR2 FQGNSA. The CDR3 region is CASSLGDRGFYQETQYF. CDR3 DNA sequence: TGTGCCAGCAGCTTAGGGGACAGGGGGTTCTACCAAGAGACCCAGTACTTC.

This chain joins TRBV9 and TRBJ1-6; D is uncertain. The CDR3 length is 14 residues. Per germline, CDR1 SGDLS and CDR2 YYNGEE. With 0 bases removed from V and 4 bases from J, the gap between germline ends came to 5 bases. CDR3 amino acids: CASSVVQYNSPLHF. DNA for the CDR3: TGTGCCAGCAGCGTAGTTCAGTATAATTCACCCCTCCACTTT.

The chain links TRBV29-1 to TRBJ2-3, with D uncertain. This CDR3 contains 12 residues. Germline values: CDR1 SQVTM, CDR2 ANQGSEA. Trimming removed 3 bases at V and 6 bases at J, with 10 bases between. CDR3 protein: CSVDLVGDTQYF. The DNA of the CDR3 is TGCAGCGTTGATCTGGTGGGCGATACGCAGTATTTT.

V is TRBV4-1 and J is TRBJ2-7, with 8 bases identical to TRBD1. Trimming cost V 1 base and J 2 bases; bases outside gene matches: 13. The CDR3 has 18 residues. In germline, CDR1 is MGHRA, CDR2 YSYEKL. The CDR3, as DNA: TGCGCCAGCAGCCAAGGCCCGACCGGGACAGGCGCAACCTACGAGCAGTACTTC. Translation: CASSQGPTGTGATYEQYF.

The chain joins TRBV30 to TRBJ2-5; 11 positions agree with TRBD2. J was trimmed by 1 base and V by 2 bases; bases with no gene match: 6. The CDR3 spans 16 residues. The germline V gene encodes CDR1 GTSNPN and CDR2 SVGIG (reference sequence). The CDR3 bases are TGTGCCTGGAGTCAGAGACTAGCGGGAATCCAAGAGACCCAGTACTTC. It specifies CAWSQRLAGIQETQYF.

Remarks on this clone: Relative to the germline gene, one junction end is altered; a read error may explain this. The rearrangement links TRBV6-5 to TRBJ1-2, with 7 bases that match TRBD1. Germline lookup yields CDR1 MNHEY and CDR2 SVGAGI. The CDR3 sequence is 13 residues long. CDR3 protein: CASSFTGAGGYPF. The CDR3 DNA follows: TGTGCCAGCAGTTTTACAGGGGCTGGGGGCTACCCCTTC.

The chain employs TRBV29-1 and TRBJ2-3; D perhaps matches TRBD2 (6 bases). Germline V lookup: CDR1 SQVTM, CDR2 ANQGSEA. V dropped 6 bases and J dropped 2 bases, with 12 bases sitting between them. CDR3 length equals 13 residues. For the CDR3, the DNA is TGCAGCGTCGGACTACAAGACACAGATACGCAGTATTTT. It specifies CSVGLQDTDTQYF.

CDR3 sequence: CASSLRDRINEQFF. The CDR3, as DNA: TGTGCCAGCAGTCTGAGGGACAGAATCAATGAGCAGTTCTTC. The chain recombines TRBV28 with TRBJ2-1, with 7 bases that match TRBD1. The ends lost 5 bases at V and 6 bases at J; junction bases unmatched: 7. The CDR3 is made up of 14 amino acids. The germline V gene has CDR1 MDHEN and CDR2 SYDVKM. The variable domain in full, with the rest retrieved from reference TRBV28 and TRBJ2-1, is DVKVTQSSRYLVKRTGEKVFLECVQDMDHENMFWYRQDPGLGLRLIYFSYDVKMKEKGDIPEGYSVSREKKERFSLILESASTNQTSMYLCASSLRDRINEQFFGPGTRLTVL.

The rearrangement uses TRBV27 and TRBJ1-3; D gene uncertain. Per the germline V gene, CDR1 is MNHEY and CDR2 is SMNVEV (reference sequence). The V and J ends lost 1 base and 3 bases respectively, with 4 bases between them. The CDR3 has 13 residues. CDR3 sequence (DNA): TGTGCCAGCAGTTTATTCAATGGAAACACCATATATTTT. Protein sequence: CASSLFNGNTIYF.

This clone was found a few times. CDR3 in DNA: TGTGCCAGCAGCTTGCAATGGACAGCGAACACCGGGGAGCTGTTTTTT. Its protein product is CASSLQWTANTGELFF. The rearrangement uses TRBV5-5 and TRBJ2-2, with D possibly being TRBD1 (6 bases). This CDR3 is built from 16 residues. Trimming cost V 1 base and J 0 bases, with 10 bases left between them. Germline V gives CDR1 SGHKS, CDR2 YYEKEE (reference sequence).

The J gene is TRBJ1-2, the V gene TRBV28, with D hard to call. The germline V gene encodes CDR1 MDHEN and CDR2 SYDVKM. The CDR3 sequence is 11 residues long. V dropped 6 bases and J dropped 7 bases, with 9 bases sitting between them. CDR3 bases: TGTGCCAGCAGAGCAGGTTGTGGCTACACCTTC. This sequence encodes CASRAGCGYTF.

V is TRBV27 and J is TRBJ1-2; D possibly corresponds to TRBD1 (6 bases). CDR3 length: 11 residues. The germline V gene has CDR1 MNHEY and CDR2 SMNVEV (reference sequence). Trimming stripped 9 bases from V and 7 bases from J, with 12 bases between. CDR3 amino acids: CARSQGSGYTF. CDR3 coding DNA: TGTGCCAGATCACAGGGAAGTGGCTACACCTTC.

The gene calls are TRBV10-3 and TRBJ2-7; D might be TRBD2 (6 bases). This CDR3 comprises 14 residues. V lost 2 bases to trimming and J lost 7 bases, with 15 bases between them. Germline V gives CDR1 ENHRY, CDR2 SYGVKD. CDR3 nucleotide sequence: TGTGCCATCAGTGAGCGGGAGAGCCGGGGGGAGCAGTACTTC. Amino acid sequence: CAISERESRGEQYF.

This sequence joins TRBV7-8 and TRBJ2-7, with 7 bases identical to TRBD2. The CDR3 loop spans 16 amino acids. Germline assignment: CDR1 SGHVS and CDR2 FQNEAQ. V lost 1 base and J lost 0; bases outside the gene matches: 6. CDR3 in DNA: TGTGCCAGCAGCTTAGGAGGGAGGGTAAGCTCCTACGAGCAGTACTTC. This codes for CASSLGGRVSSYEQYF.

The rearrangement uses TRBV11-2 and TRBJ2-7; D call uncertain. CDR1 SGHAT and CDR2 FQNNGV come from the germline V gene. V was shortened by 3 bases and J by 0 bases, with 12 bases between the two germline ends. There are 15 residues in the CDR3. The CDR3: CASSLHSFLSYEQYF. CDR3 coding DNA: TGTGCCAGCAGCTTGCACTCCTTCCTCTCCTACGAGCAGTACTTC.

The chain recombines TRBV25-1 with TRBJ1-2; D is uncertain. CDR3 length equals 13 residues. Trimming removed 3 bases at V and 2 bases at J, with 7 bases between. From germline, CDR1 is MGHDK and CDR2 SYGVNS. CDR3 in DNA: TGTGCCAGCAGTGACAGTTTGAACTATGGCTACACCTTC. Amino acids: CASSDSLNYGYTF.

The genes are TRBV19 and TRBJ2-7; TRBD2 aligns across 12 bases. The germline CDR1 and CDR2 sequences are LNHDA and SQIVND (reference sequence). CDR3 length: 16 amino acids. Trimming removed 6 bases from V and 3 bases from J; junction bases left unmatched: 9. CDR3 coding DNA: TGTGCCAGTAGCCAGACTAGCGGGAGTTGGAACTACGAGCAGTACTTC. It specifies CASSQTSGSWNYEQYF.